The 16 T cell receptor beta chains listed next were all sequenced from one sample in a study of regulatory T cells in long-lasting Graves disease. The time point is: newly diagnosed GD, antithyroid drugs for less than 3 months. The authors made the TCR library using RNA they extracted from PBMCs. Arm-PCR of CDR3 regions and iRepertoire HTBI primers were the basis on which TCR beta libraries were built. One entry per CDR3 protein results from TCRdb running MiXCR on the multiplex PCR reads. The table has about 440,000 distinct CDR3 sequences, 16% seen once. The same specimen was also included in a second study, on T cells in Graves' hyperthyroidism and ophthalmopathy.

The input for sequencing was peripheral blood mononuclear cells (PBMCs), taken at new diagnosis, from a patient treated with antithyroid drugs. The receptors were gathered from a woman aged 25 to 39 with Graves disease.

Ten or more counts support this clonotype. The chain joins TRBV9 to TRBJ1-1; 8 bases fit TRBD1. J was trimmed by 4 bases and V by 0 bases; bases with no gene match: 5. CDR1 and CDR2 from the germline V gene are SGDLS and YYNGEE. The CDR3 extends over 15 amino acids. The CDR3: CASSVEGQVATEAFF. The CDR3 bases are TGTGCCAGCAGCGTAGAGGGACAGGTGGCCACTGAAGCTTTCTTT.

This clonotype was detected only a few times. The J gene is TRBJ2-7, the V gene TRBV10-3; 7 bases are shared with TRBD2. Germline CDR1 reads ENHRY; CDR2 reads SYGVKD. The CDR3 consists of 14 residues. The V segment lost 5 bases and the J segment 2 bases; nucleotides outside the gene matches: 6. The CDR3 DNA sequence: TGTGCCATCAGTACTAGCGAGCGCCCCTACGAGCAGTACTTC. This translates into CAISTSERPYEQYF.

This clonotype was seen at least ten times. CDR3 loop: CSATHGTTDTQYF. The CDR3 DNA sequence: TGCAGTGCTACGCACGGGACCACAGATACGCAGTATTTT. V gene TRBV20-1 combines with J gene TRBJ2-3, with D tentatively TRBD1 or TRBD2 (5 bases each). Trimming removed 4 bases at V and 2 bases at J, with 10 bases between. CDR1 is DFQATT, CDR2 SNEGSKA, per germline (reference sequence). CDR3 length: 13 amino acids.

The sample holds many counts of this clonotype. This chain uses TRBV11-2 with TRBJ1-1; tentative D call: TRBD1 (5 bases). Germline V lookup: CDR1 SGHAT, CDR2 FQNNGV. This CDR3 has 17 amino acids. V lost 8 bases to trimming and J lost 6 bases, with 28 bases between them. The CDR3 spells CASRSLRITHLGAEAFF. Here the CDR3 DNA reads TGTGCCAGCCGATCGCTACGGATAACTCATTTAGGGGCTGAAGCTTTCTTT.

This clonotype was found many times. The CDR3 region is CASSSTFRATYEQYF. The CDR3 nucleotides read TGTGCCAGCAGCTCAACGTTCAGGGCCACCTACGAGCAGTACTTC. The chain employs TRBV11-2 and TRBJ2-7, with D perhaps TRBD1 (5 bases). Germline CDR1 and CDR2: SGHAT and FQNNGV. CDR3 size: 15 residues. V was cut by 4 bases and J by 2 bases, with 15 bases left in between.

A few counts support this clonotype. The V and J genes are TRBV12-5 and TRBJ2-1; TRBD2 matches 9 bases. Germline loops: CDR1 LGHNT, CDR2 FRNRAP. After removal of 1 base from V and 6 bases from J, the junction contained 4 bases not matched to a gene. The length of the CDR3 is 15 residues. The CDR3 spells CASGLGAGGGNEQFF. The CDR3 DNA is TGTGCTAGTGGTTTGGGAGCGGGAGGTGGCAATGAGCAGTTCTTC.

This clonotype was seen a few times. The chain has TRBV9 and TRBJ2-3, with 7 bases aligning to TRBD1. The junction had 7 bases not matched to a gene; V was cut back by 7 bases and J by 2 bases. The germline V gene encodes CDR1 SGDLS and CDR2 YYNGEE. The CDR3 loop spans 14 amino acids. The CDR3 region has the DNA TGTGCCAGCGCACAGGGACAGCTCACAGATACGCAGTATTTT. Translating it yields CASAQGQLTDTQYF.

Of note for this clonotype: A junction end diverges from the germline sequence, so it may reflect a read error. CDR3 amino acids: CVSSYGGVMNTEAFF. The CDR3, as DNA: TGTGTCAGCAGCTATGGTGGAGTCATGAACACTGAAGCTTTCTTT. The chain links TRBV3-1 to TRBJ1-1, with D uncertain. Germline V CDR1 and CDR2: LGHDT, YNNKEL (reference sequence). This CDR3 spans 15 amino acids.

This clonotype was found many times. The rearrangement joins TRBV3-1 to TRBJ1-2; 7 bases match TRBD1. Germline trimming cut 2 bases from V and 0 bases from J; bases unmatched to any gene: 3. CDR3 length: 15 residues. The V gene's germline CDR1 is LGHDT and CDR2 YNNKEL (reference sequence). DNA for the CDR3: TGTGCCAGCAGCCAATATGGGACAGCTAACTATGGCTACACCTTC. This sequence encodes CASSQYGTANYGYTF.

This clonotype has just a few counts. J is TRBJ2-7 and V is TRBV7-2; no clear D. Trimming shortened V by 4 bases and J by 3 bases, and 19 bases separated the two germline ends. The germline V gene has CDR1 SGHTA and CDR2 FQGNSA. The CDR3 has 16 residues. DNA for the CDR3: TGTGCCAGCAGCTCCGGACCCCCAACTACATTCTACGAGCAGTACTTC. Amino acid sequence: CASSSGPPTTFYEQYF.

This clonotype was found many times. The chain combines TRBV11-2 with TRBJ2-1; the D call may be TRBD1 or TRBD2 (5 bases each). Trimming stripped 4 bases from V and 3 bases from J, with 10 bases between. Germline V gene lookup returns CDR1 SGHAT and CDR2 FQNNGV. CDR3 length: 14 amino acids. This CDR3 is CASSSGTFYNEQFF. Written as DNA, the CDR3 is TGTGCCAGCAGCTCCGGGACCTTCTACAATGAGCAGTTCTTC.

This clonotype was seen ten or more times. The chain carries TRBV30 and TRBJ1-1, with D unclear. Germline V CDR1 and CDR2: GTSNPN, SVGIG (reference sequence). Trimming removed 4 bases from V and 1 base from J, with 7 bases in between. The CDR3 is 12 residues long. CDR3 region: CAWIGQNTEAFF. CDR3 nucleotide sequence: TGTGCCTGGATCGGTCAGAACACTGAAGCTTTCTTT.

V gene TRBV27 combines with J gene TRBJ2-1; D is unclear. The CDR3 extends over 13 amino acids. V was shortened by 5 bases and J by 5 bases, with 10 bases between the two germline ends. CDR1 and CDR2 from the germline V gene are MNHEY and SMNVEV (reference sequence). As DNA, the CDR3 is TGTGCCAGCAGTGTCTTGTCCCACAATGAGCAGTTCTTC. It translates to CASSVLSHNEQFF.

This clonotype occurred a few times. This chain uses TRBV5-4 with TRBJ1-4; 9 bases agree with TRBD1. CDR1 and CDR2 from the germline V gene are SGHNT and YYREEE (reference sequence). The CDR3 sequence is 14 residues long. V lost 2 bases to trimming and J lost 7 bases; unmatched junction nucleotides: 3. CDR3 sequence reads: CASSLDRGSEKLFF. CDR3 sequence (DNA): TGTGCCAGCAGCTTAGACAGGGGGAGTGAAAAACTGTTTTTT. Using reference TRBV5-4 and TRBJ1-4 for the parts outside the CDR3, the full variable domain is ETGVTQSPTHLIKTRGQQVTLRCSSQSGHNTVSWYQQALGQGPQFIFQYYREEENGRGNFPPRFSGLQFPNYSSELNVNALELDDSALYLCASSLDRGSEKLFFGSGTQLSVL.

This clonotype was found many times. J is TRBJ2-5 and V is TRBV6-1; the D is unclear. Germline lookup yields CDR1 MNHNS and CDR2 SASEGT. V shed 6 bases and J shed 1 base, with 21 bases lying between them. The CDR3 is made up of 17 amino acids. CDR3 bases: TGTGCCAGCAGGCAGACGTCTGTGAGGATGACCCAAGAGACCCAGTACTTC. Its translation is CASRQTSVRMTQETQYF.

Ten or more counts support this clonotype. The chain links TRBV7-2 to TRBJ1-1; D might be TRBD1 (5 bases). Germline V gene lookup returns CDR1 SGHTA and CDR2 FQGNSA. With 5 bases removed from V and 4 bases from J, the gap between germline ends came to 14 bases. The CDR3 is 14 residues long. In nucleotides, the CDR3 is TGTGCCAGCAGCACTTTCTCAGGGACCACTGAAGCTTTCTTT. Protein sequence: CASSTFSGTTEAFF.